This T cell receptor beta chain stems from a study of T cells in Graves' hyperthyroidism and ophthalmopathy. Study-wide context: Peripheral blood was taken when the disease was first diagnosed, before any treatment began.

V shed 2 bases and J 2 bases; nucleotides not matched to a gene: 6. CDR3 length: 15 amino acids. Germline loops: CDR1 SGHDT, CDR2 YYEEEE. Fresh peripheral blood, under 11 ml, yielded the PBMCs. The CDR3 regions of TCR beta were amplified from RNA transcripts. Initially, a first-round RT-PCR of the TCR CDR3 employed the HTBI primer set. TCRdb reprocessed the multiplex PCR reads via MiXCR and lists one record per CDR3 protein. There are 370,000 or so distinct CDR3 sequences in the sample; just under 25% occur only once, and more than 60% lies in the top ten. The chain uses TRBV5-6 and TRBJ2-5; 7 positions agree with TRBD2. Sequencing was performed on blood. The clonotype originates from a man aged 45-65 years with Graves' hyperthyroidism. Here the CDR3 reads CASSFGTIVQETQYF. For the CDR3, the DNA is TGTGCCAGCAGCTTTGGGACTATAGTACAAGAGACCCAGTACTTC.